This T cell receptor (beta chain) was identified in a study of glioma-infiltrating T cells after dendritic cell vaccination. Whole-study context: Samples are from glioblastoma patients in Phase I and II dendritic cell vaccine trials.

The V and J ends lost 4 bases and 5 bases respectively, with 17 bases between them. The CDR3 consists of 15 residues. Germline values: CDR1 MNHEY, CDR2 SMNVEV (reference sequence). On this clone: This specimen includes other DNA sequences encoding the same CDR3.

As to time point: after dendritic cell vaccination, including at tumor progression/relapse. No glioblastoma patient carried an isocitrate dehydrogenase mutation. Blood PBMC samples: pre-vaccination, two weeks post third vaccination, and at tumor progression. Amplification used 60 V beta primers and 13 J beta primers. Repertoires were generated with immunoSEQ multiplex PCR, while TCRdb's copy carries only in-frame clones and drops some. The sample holds approximately 60,000 clones, about nine tenths seen once. The rearrangement links TRBV27 to TRBJ1-2, with D perhaps TRBD1 (5 bases). This clonotype was sampled from a human donor with glioblastoma. Sequencing used blood, obtained after dendritic cell vaccination. The CDR3 reads CASSSPREGRYGYTF. The CDR3 DNA is TGTGCCAGCAGTTCCCCCAGGGAGGGACGATATGGCTACACCTTC.